Following are 21 T cell receptor beta chains from one sample sequenced in a study of shared clonotypes between healthy human individuals. Measured with immunoSEQ multiplex PCR; TCRdb has only the in-frame clones, and not every one. The table records approximately 1.4 million clones, 98% of them present only once. The sequencing sample was made of naive CD4+ T cells sorted from blood. The subset here: CD45RA+ positively selected. The source is a man aged 25 to 40 in good health.

The gene calls are TRBV7-3 and TRBJ2-3; D gene ambiguous. Trimming left V 5 bases short and J 3 bases short, with 12 bases between. The CDR3 has 14 residues. CDR1 and CDR2 from the germline V gene are SGHTA and FQGTGA. The CDR3 nucleotides read TGTGCCAGCAGCCCAACTGGTAGGACAGATACGCAGTATTTT. Amino acid sequence: CASSPTGRTDTQYF.

This clone appeared a single time. This chain uses TRBV5-1 with TRBJ2-1, with TRBD2 matching over 10 bases. V lost 1 base, J lost 5 bases, and 12 bases stayed unmatched. The CDR3 spans 18 residues. The V gene's germline CDR1 is SGHRS and CDR2 YFSETQ. CDR3 amino acids: CASSLRVSSGRGNNEQFF. DNA of the CDR3: TGCGCCAGCAGCTTGCGGGTAAGCAGCGGGAGGGGGAACAATGAGCAGTTCTTC.

This chain links TRBV28 with TRBJ2-7; D is perhaps TRBD1 (6 bases). Germline V gene data show CDR1 as MDHEN and CDR2 as SYDVKM. Deletions cut 4 bases from V and 1 base from J, with 17 bases between. The CDR3 runs 16 residues. The CDR3 loop reads CASSSPSGQGSYEQYF. CDR3 sequence (DNA): TGTGCCAGCAGTTCCCCGTCGGGGCAGGGGTCCTACGAGCAGTACTTC.

The J gene is TRBJ2-7, the V gene TRBV19; weak D call: TRBD2 (5 bases). CDR3 length: 13 residues. The V gene lost 6 bases and the J gene lost 4 bases, with 13 bases spanning the gap. Germline V gene lookup returns CDR1 LNHDA and CDR2 SQIVND (reference sequence). Written as DNA, the CDR3 is TGTGCCAGTAGAGGGAGTAACGCATACGAGCAGTACTTC. Protein: CASRGSNAYEQYF.

The CDR3 DNA is TGTGCCAGCAGTGACTCGGGGCTAGCGGGCGGTGAGCAGTTCTTC. Amino acids: CASSDSGLAGGEQFF. The chain uses TRBV6-4 and TRBJ2-1; 8 bases fit TRBD2. Trimming took 0 bases from V and 9 from J; bases not matched to a gene: 7. Germline CDR1 and CDR2: MRHNA and SNTAGT. The CDR3 extends over 15 amino acids.

The V and J genes are TRBV5-1 and TRBJ2-1; D might be TRBD1 (5 bases). Germline CDR1 and CDR2: SGHRS and YFSETQ. Between the trimmed V and J ends, which lost 4 bases and 10 bases, there was a span of 18 bases. CDR3 length equals 14 residues. CDR3 amino acids: CASSPAQGLGEQFF. The CDR3 DNA is TGCGCCAGCAGCCCGGCCCAGGGATTGGGAGAGCAGTTCTTC.

V is TRBV5-1 and J is TRBJ2-2; D is tentatively TRBD1 or TRBD2 (5 bases each). Germline lookup yields CDR1 SGHRS and CDR2 YFSETQ. The V gene lost 6 bases and the J gene lost 4 bases, with 16 bases spanning the gap. The CDR3 covers 15 residues. CDR3 DNA sequence: TGCGCCAGCACCAATAACCCAGGGAGCACCGGGGAGCTGTTTTTT. Its protein product is CASTNNPGSTGELFF.

This chain connects TRBV14 to TRBJ2-2, with 8 bases that match TRBD2. The CDR3 consists of 15 residues. Looked up from germline, CDR1 is SGHDN and CDR2 is FVKESK. V trimming: 6 bases; J trimming: 5 bases; junction bases outside the gene matches: 8. The CDR3 bases are TGTGCCAGCAGTCCCTGGCGGGAGGAGACCGGGGAGCTGTTTTTT. Translated: CASSPWREETGELFF.

The J gene is TRBJ2-7, the V gene TRBV28, with D possibly being TRBD1 or TRBD2 (5 bases each). The CDR3 has 14 amino acids. V lost 6 bases to trimming and J lost 6 bases, with 18 bases between them. Germline CDR1 is MDHEN and CDR2 is SYDVKM. Written as DNA, the CDR3 is TGTGCCAGCAGGACATCGGGACCCCCGGGCGAGCAGTACTTC. It specifies CASRTSGPPGEQYF.

The V gene is TRBV2, the J gene TRBJ2-6; TRBD1 matches at 7 bases. Trimming took 6 bases from V and 0 from J; bases not matched to a gene: 2. Germline CDR1 SNHLY, CDR2 FYNNEI. The CDR3 has 15 residues. The CDR3 DNA is TGTGCCAGCAGGGACAGGTCCTCTGGGGCCAACGTCCTGACTTTC. Amino acid sequence: CASRDRSSGANVLTF.

Points on this clone: Other DNA sequences in this specimen translate into the identical CDR3. The genes are TRBV9 and TRBJ1-3, with D possibly matching TRBD1 (5 bases). The ends were cut back, 0 bases at V and 0 bases at J, with 7 bases in the middle. The length of the CDR3 is 15 residues. Germline CDR1 reads SGDLS; CDR2 reads YYNGEE. The CDR3 loop is CASSVGGSSGNTIYF. The CDR3, as DNA: TGTGCCAGCAGCGTAGGGGGCAGCTCTGGAAACACCATATATTTT.

This sequence joins TRBV18 and TRBJ2-1, with 9 bases matching TRBD1. This CDR3 contains 15 residues. Per the germline V gene, CDR1 is KGHSH and CDR2 is LQKENI. The V segment lost 2 bases and the J segment 2 bases; nucleotides outside the gene matches: 1. CDR3: CASSPTGGPYNEQFF. CDR3 DNA sequence: TGTGCCAGCTCACCAACAGGGGGCCCCTACAATGAGCAGTTCTTC.

In this sample, this clone turned up once. The genes are TRBV28 and TRBJ1-1, with a possible D match to TRBD1 (6 bases). This CDR3 is 15 amino acids long. The V end lost 6 bases, the J end lost 2 bases, and 16 bases lay between the germline ends. Germline loops: CDR1 MDHEN, CDR2 SYDVKM. This CDR3 reads CASRDTWGRNTEAFF. The CDR3 DNA reads TGTGCCAGCAGAGATACCTGGGGGCGAAACACTGAAGCTTTCTTT.

This chain uses TRBV15 with TRBJ2-7; TRBD1 matches 7 bases. V lost 5 bases, J lost 6 bases, and 13 bases stayed unmatched. The CDR3 spans 15 residues. Germline V gives CDR1 LNHNV, CDR2 YYDKDF (reference sequence). The CDR3 DNA is TGTGCCACCAGCTTCCGACAGGGAATCCTTACCGAGCAGTACTTC. This encodes CATSFRQGILTEQYF. The variable domain in full, with the rest retrieved from reference TRBV15 and TRBJ2-7, is DAMVIQNPRYQVTQFGKPVTLSCSQTLNHNVMYWYQQKSSQAPKLLFHYYDKDFNNEADTPDNFQSRRPNTSFCFLDIRSPGLGDTAMYLCATSFRQGILTEQYFGPGTRLTVT.

This rearrangement joins TRBV30 to TRBJ2-1; the match to TRBD2 covers 15 bases. The CDR3 totals 16 residues. The V gene's germline CDR1 is GTSNPN and CDR2 SVGIG (reference sequence). The J segment lost 3 bases and the V segment lost 5 bases, leaving 5 bases of the junction unmatched. CDR3 sequence: CAWGTSGRTHYNEQFF. CDR3 coding DNA: TGTGCCTGGGGGACTAGCGGGAGGACCCACTACAATGAGCAGTTCTTC.

Here the CDR3 reads CASSAPNTGELFF. For the CDR3, the DNA is TGTGCCAGCAGTGCTCCTAACACCGGGGAGCTGTTTTTT. The chain links TRBV25-1 to TRBJ2-2; D not certain. Trimming shortened V by 4 bases and J by 2 bases, and 5 bases separated the two germline ends. CDR1 MGHDK and CDR2 SYGVNS come from the germline V gene. The CDR3 sequence is 13 residues long.

V and J are TRBV19 and TRBJ2-1, with 7 bases fitting TRBD1. The germline V gene encodes CDR1 LNHDA and CDR2 SQIVND (reference sequence). The V segment lost 1 base and the J segment 10 bases; nucleotides outside the gene matches: 4. The CDR3 has 13 amino acids. The DNA of the CDR3 is TGTGCCAGTAGTATAGTCAGGGGGTCAGAGCAGTTCTTC. It encodes CASSIVRGSEQFF.

The genes are TRBV7-3 and TRBJ2-7; D perhaps matches TRBD2 (6 bases). Germline CDR1 and CDR2: SGHTA and FQGTGA. Trimming stripped 4 bases from V and 5 bases from J, with 6 bases between. The CDR3 sequence is 11 residues long. For the CDR3, the DNA is TGTGCCAGCAGCTCGGGGGACGAGCAGTACTTC. Translating it yields CASSSGDEQYF.

The chain joins TRBV2 to TRBJ2-6; TRBD1 matches at 10 bases. This CDR3 is 16 amino acids long. The germline V gene encodes CDR1 SNHLY and CDR2 FYNNEI. With 5 bases clipped from V and 4 bases from J, the junction kept 5 bases outside the gene matches. As DNA, the CDR3 is TGTGCCAGCAGTCGGACAGGGGGTGGCGGGGCCAACGTCCTGACTTTC. It encodes CASSRTGGGGANVLTF.

The chain links TRBV6-1 to TRBJ2-5; TRBD2 might be the D (5 bases). The CDR3 loop spans 16 amino acids. Germline V CDR1 and CDR2: MNHNS, SASEGT. V was pared by 4 bases and J by 4 bases, with 19 bases between. The chain's CDR3 is CASSVQRELLSETQYF. The DNA of the CDR3 is TGTGCCAGCAGTGTACAGAGGGAGCTCCTCTCAGAGACCCAGTACTTC.

The table lists this clone with a count of one. V usage is TRBV6-9 and J usage is TRBJ1-5, with TRBD1 as a possible D gene (6 bases). Germline loops: CDR1 MNHGY, CDR2 SVAAGI. The length of the CDR3 is 16 residues. Trimming removed 7 bases from V and 2 bases from J, with 18 bases in between. DNA for the CDR3: TGTGCCAGCACCCTCACACGACAGGTGTGCAATCAGCCCCAGCATTTT. It specifies CASTLTRQVCNQPQHF.